This T cell receptor beta chain was observed in a study of blood T cells in healthy people across ages. In germline, CDR1 is MDHEN, CDR2 SYDVKM. The CDR3 sequence is 13 residues long. V was trimmed by 6 bases and J by 11 bases, leaving 19 bases between them. PCR was performed a second time for about 7 to 12 cycles using a sample-barcoded 5' primer and a J-beta primer mix. TCRdb fed the 5' RACE reads into MiXCR, producing one record per CDR3 protein. The repertoire holds some 1,800,000 distinct CDR3 sequences, with 35% to 50% as singletons. Sequenced sample: blood. This rearrangement joins TRBV28 to TRBJ1-1; tentative D call: TRBD1 (6 bases). This TCR came from a human donor in good health. DNA of the CDR3: TGTGCCAGCAGGTCAACAGGGTTGGGGACGGCTTTCTTT. Translation gives CASRSTGLGTAFF.